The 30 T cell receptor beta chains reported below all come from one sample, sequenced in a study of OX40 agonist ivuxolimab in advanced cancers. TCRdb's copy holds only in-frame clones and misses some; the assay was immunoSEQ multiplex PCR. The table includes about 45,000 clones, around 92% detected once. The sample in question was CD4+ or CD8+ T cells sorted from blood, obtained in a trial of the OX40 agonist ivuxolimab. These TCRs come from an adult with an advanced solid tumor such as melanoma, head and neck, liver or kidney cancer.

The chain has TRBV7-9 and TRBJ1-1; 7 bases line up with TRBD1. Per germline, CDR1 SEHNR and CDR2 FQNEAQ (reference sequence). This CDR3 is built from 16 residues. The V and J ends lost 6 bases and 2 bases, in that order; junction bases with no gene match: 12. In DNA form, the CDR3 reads TGTGCCAGCAGTCCCCGGGTAGGGACAGTCAACACTGAAGCTTTCTTT. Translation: CASSPRVGTVNTEAFF.

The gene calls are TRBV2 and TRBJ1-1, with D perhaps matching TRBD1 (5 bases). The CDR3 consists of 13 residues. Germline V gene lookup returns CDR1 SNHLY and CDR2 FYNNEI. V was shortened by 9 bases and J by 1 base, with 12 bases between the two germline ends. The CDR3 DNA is TGTGCCAGTCCGGGGGGTAGGAACACTGAAGCTTTCTTT. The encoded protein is CASPGGRNTEAFF.

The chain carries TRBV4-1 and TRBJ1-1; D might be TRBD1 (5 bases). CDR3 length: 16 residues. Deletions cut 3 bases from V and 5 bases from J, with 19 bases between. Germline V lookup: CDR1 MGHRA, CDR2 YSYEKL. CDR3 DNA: TGCGCCAGCAGCCATCCCGGGGAGGCCAGGGAGACTGAAGCTTTCTTT. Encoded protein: CASSHPGEARETEAFF.

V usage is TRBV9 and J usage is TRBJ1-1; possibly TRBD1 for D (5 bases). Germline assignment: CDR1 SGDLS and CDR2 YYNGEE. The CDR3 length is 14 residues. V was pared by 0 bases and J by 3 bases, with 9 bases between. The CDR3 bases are TGTGCCAGCAGCGTAGGGGGAGGGGACACTGAAGCTTTCTTT. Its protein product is CASSVGGGDTEAFF.

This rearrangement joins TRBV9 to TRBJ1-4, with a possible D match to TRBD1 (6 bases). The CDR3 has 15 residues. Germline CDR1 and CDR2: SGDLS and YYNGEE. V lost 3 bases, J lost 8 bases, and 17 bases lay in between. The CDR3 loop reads CASSAPDGGGEKLFF. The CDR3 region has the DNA TGTGCCAGCAGCGCTCCTGATGGGGGCGGCGAAAAACTGTTTTTT.

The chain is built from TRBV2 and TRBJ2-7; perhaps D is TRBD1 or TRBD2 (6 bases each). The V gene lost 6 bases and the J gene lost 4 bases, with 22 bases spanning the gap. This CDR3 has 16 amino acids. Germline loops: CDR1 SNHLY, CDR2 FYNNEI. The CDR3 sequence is CASRRQDRGIRYEQYF. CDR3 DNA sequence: TGTGCCAGCAGGCGACAGGACCGGGGGATTCGGTACGAGCAGTACTTC.

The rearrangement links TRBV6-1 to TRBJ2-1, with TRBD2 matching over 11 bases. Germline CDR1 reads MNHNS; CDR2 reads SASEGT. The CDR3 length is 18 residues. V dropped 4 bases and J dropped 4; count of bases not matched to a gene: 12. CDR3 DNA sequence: TGTGCCAGCAGTGGAAGATTTTTGGGACTAGCGGTATACAATGAGCAGTTCTTC. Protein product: CASSGRFLGLAVYNEQFF.

CDR3: CSAQTPNEQFF. In DNA form, the CDR3 reads TGCAGTGCGCAGACGCCGAATGAGCAGTTCTTC. The chain has TRBV20-1 and TRBJ2-1; D remains unclear. This CDR3 comprises 11 residues. The germline CDR1 and CDR2 sequences are DFQATT and SNEGSKA (reference sequence). V gave up 6 bases and J gave up 7 bases, with 10 bases separating them.

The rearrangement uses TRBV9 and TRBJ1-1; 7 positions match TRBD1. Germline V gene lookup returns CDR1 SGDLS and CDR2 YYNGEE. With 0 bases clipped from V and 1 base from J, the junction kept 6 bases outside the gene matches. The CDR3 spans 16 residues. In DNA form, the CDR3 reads TGTGCCAGCAGCGTAGGCGAGGGGGCGAGGAACACTGAAGCTTTCTTT. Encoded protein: CASSVGEGARNTEAFF.

CDR3: CASSLGEAGPGETQYF. The CDR3 DNA reads as TGTGCCAGCAGTTTAGGGGAAGCAGGTCCTGGAGAGACCCAGTACTTC. The chain links TRBV27 to TRBJ2-5; D remains ambiguous. The CDR3 runs to 16 residues. Trimming shortened V by 2 bases and J by 4 bases, and 17 bases separated the two germline ends. In germline, CDR1 is MNHEY, CDR2 SMNVEV (reference sequence).

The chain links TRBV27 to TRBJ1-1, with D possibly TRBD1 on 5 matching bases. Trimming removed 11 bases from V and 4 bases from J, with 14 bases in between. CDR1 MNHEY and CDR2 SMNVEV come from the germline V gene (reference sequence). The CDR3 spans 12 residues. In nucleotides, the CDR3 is TGTGCCGTCTTTTTGGGGCCCACTGAAGCTTTCTTT. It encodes CAVFLGPTEAFF.

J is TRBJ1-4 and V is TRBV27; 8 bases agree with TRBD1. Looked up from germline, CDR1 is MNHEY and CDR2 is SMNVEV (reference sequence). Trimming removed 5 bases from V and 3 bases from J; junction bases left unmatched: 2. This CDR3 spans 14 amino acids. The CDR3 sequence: CASSHRGANEKLFF. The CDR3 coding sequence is TGTGCCAGCAGTCACAGGGGGGCTAATGAAAAACTGTTTTTT.

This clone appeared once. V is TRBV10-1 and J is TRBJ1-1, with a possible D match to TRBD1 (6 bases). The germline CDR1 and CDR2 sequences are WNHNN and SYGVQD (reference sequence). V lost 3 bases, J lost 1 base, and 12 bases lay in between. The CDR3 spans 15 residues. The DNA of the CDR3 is TGCGCCAGCAGTGATCGGGCAGGGGCGAACACTGAAGCTTTCTTT. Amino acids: CASSDRAGANTEAFF.

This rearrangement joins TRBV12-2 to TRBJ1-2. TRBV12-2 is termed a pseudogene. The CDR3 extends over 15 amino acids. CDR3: CASRLAVSYGNGYTF. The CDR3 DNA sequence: TGTGCAAGTCGCTTAGCGGTAAGTTACGGTAATGGCTACACCTTC.

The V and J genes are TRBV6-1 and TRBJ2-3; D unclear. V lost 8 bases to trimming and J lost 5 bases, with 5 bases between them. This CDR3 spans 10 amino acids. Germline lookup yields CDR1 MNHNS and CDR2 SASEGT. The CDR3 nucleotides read TGTGCCAGCGTCGAAGATACGCAGTATTTT. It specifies CASVEDTQYF.

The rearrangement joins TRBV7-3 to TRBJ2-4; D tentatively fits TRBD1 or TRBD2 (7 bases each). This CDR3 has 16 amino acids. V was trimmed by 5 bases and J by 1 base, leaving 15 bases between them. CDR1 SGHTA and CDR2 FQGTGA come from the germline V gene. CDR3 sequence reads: CASSPTGEGAKNIQYF. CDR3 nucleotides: TGTGCCAGCAGCCCAACAGGGGAGGGGGCCAAAAACATTCAGTACTTC.

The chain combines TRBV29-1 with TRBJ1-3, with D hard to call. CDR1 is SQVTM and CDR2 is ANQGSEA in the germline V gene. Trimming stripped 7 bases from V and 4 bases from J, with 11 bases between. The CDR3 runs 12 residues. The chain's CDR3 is CSGRGKGNTIYF. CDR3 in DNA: TGCAGCGGCAGAGGTAAAGGAAACACCATATATTTT.

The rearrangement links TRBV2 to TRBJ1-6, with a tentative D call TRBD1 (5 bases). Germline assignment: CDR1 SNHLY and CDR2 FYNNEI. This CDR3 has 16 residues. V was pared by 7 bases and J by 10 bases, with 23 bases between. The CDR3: CASTTSRDSVWSPLHF. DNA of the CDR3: TGTGCCAGCACCACCAGCAGGGATAGTGTTTGGTCACCCCTCCACTTT. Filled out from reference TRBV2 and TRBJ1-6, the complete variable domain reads EPEVTQTPSHQVTQMGQEVILRCVPISNHLYFYWYRQILGQKVEFLVSFYNNEISEKSEIFDDQFSVERPDGSNFTLKIRSTKLEDSAMYFCASTTSRDSVWSPLHFGNGTRLTVT.

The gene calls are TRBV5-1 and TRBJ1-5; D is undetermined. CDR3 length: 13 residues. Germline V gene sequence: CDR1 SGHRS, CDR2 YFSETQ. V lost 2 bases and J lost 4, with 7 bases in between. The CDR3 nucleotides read TGCGCCAGCAGCTTTGGCAAAAATCAGCCCCAGCATTTT. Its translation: CASSFGKNQPQHF. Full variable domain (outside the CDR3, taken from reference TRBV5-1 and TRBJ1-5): KAGVTQTPRYLIKTRGQQVTLSCSPISGHRSVSWYQQTPGQGLQFLFEYFSETQRNKGNFPGRFSGRQFSNSRSEMNVSTLELGDSALYLCASSFGKNQPQHFGDGTRLSIL.

The CDR3 nucleotides are TGTGCCAGCAGCCCTAGCGGGGGGGTATCCTACGAGCAGTACTTC. Translating gives CASSPSGGVSYEQYF. The chain is built from TRBV9 and TRBJ2-7, with 12 bases matching TRBD2. V trimming: 4 bases; J trimming: 1 base; junction bases outside the gene matches: 3. The CDR3 is 15 amino acids. Germline V CDR1 and CDR2: SGDLS, YYNGEE. Full variable domain (remainder filled in from reference TRBV9 and TRBJ2-7): DSGVTQTPKHLITATGQRVTLRCSPRSGDLSVYWYQQSLDQGLQFLIQYYNGEERAKGNILERFSAQQFPDLHSELNLSSLELGDSALYFCASSPSGGVSYEQYFGPGTRLTVT.

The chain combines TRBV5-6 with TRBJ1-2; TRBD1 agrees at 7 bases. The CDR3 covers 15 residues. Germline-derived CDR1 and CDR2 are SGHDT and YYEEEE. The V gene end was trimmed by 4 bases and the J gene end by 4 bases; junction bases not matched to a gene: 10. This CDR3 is CASSIGQATLYGYTF. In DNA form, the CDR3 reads TGTGCCAGCAGCATCGGACAGGCTACCCTCTATGGCTACACCTTC. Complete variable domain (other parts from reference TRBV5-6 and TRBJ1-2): DAGVTQSPTHLIKTRGQQVTLRCSPKSGHDTVSWYQQALGQGPQFIFQYYEEEERQRGNFPDRFSGHQFPNYSSELNVNALLLGDSALYLCASSIGQATLYGYTFGSGTRLTVV.

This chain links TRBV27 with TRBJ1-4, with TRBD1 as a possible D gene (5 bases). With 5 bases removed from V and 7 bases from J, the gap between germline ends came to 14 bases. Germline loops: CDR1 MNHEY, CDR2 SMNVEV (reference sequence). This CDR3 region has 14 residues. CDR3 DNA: TGTGCCAGCAGTCCCCGGGGGAGGGGTGAAAAACTGTTTTTT. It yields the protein CASSPRGRGEKLFF.

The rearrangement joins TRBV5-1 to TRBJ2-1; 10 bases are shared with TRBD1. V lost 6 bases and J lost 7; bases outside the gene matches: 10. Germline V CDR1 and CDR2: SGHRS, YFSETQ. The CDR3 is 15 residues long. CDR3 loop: CASTDRDRGKNEQFF. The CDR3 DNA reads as TGCGCCAGCACCGACCGGGACAGGGGAAAGAATGAGCAGTTCTTC.

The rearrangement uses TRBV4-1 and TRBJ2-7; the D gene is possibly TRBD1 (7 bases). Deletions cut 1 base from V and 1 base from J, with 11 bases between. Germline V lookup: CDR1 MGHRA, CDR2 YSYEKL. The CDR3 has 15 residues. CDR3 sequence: CASSQVTGRSYEQYF. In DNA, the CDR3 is TGCGCCAGCAGCCAAGTGACAGGGAGGTCCTACGAGCAGTACTTC.

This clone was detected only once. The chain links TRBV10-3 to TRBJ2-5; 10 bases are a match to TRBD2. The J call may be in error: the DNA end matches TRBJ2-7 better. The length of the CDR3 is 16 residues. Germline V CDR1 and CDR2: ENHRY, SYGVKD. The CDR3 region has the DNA TGTGCCATCAGTGAGAGTCCTAGCGGGAGTGCCTACGAGCAGTACTTC. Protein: CAISESPSGSAYEQYF.

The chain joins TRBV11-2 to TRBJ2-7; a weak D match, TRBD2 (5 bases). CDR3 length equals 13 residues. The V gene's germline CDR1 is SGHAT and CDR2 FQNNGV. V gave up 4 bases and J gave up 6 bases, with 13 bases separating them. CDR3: CASSYPRAGEQYF. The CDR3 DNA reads TGTGCCAGCAGCTATCCGCGGGCTGGCGAGCAGTACTTC. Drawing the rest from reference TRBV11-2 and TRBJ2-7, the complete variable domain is EAGVAQSPRYKIIEKRQSVAFWCNPISGHATLYWYQQILGQGPKLLIQFQNNGVVDDSQLPKDRFSAERLKGVDSTLKIQPAKLEDSAVYLCASSYPRAGEQYFGPGTRLTVT.

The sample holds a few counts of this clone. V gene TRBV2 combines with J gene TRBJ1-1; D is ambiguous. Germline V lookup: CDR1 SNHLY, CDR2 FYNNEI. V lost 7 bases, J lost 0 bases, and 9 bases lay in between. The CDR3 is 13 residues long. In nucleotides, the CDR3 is TGTGCCAGCATGATACGGGTGAACACTGAAGCTTTCTTT. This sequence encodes CASMIRVNTEAFF.

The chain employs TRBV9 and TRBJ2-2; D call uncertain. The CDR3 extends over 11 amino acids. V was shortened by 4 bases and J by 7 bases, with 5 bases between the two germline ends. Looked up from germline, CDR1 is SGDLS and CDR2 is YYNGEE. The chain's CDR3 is CASSSGGELFF. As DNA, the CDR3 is TGTGCCAGCAGCTCGGGCGGGGAGCTGTTTTTT.

CDR3 bases: TGTGCCAGCAGTATATTGGGGGTTCGGACTGAAGCTTTCTTT. Translation gives CASSILGVRTEAFF. This chain joins TRBV27 and TRBJ1-1; D is possibly TRBD1 (5 bases). The CDR3 runs to 14 residues. CDR1 and CDR2 from the germline V gene are MNHEY and SMNVEV (reference sequence). Trimming removed 5 bases at V and 5 bases at J, with 15 bases between.

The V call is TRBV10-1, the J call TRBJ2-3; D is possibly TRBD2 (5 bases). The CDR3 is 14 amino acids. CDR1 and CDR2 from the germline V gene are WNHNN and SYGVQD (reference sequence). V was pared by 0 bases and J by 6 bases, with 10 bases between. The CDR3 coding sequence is TGCGCCAGCAGTGAGTCAGGAGGTCCGGATACGCAGTATTTT. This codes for CASSESGGPDTQYF.